These T cell receptor beta chains were read from a single sample in a study of shared clonotypes between healthy human individuals. Generated by immunoSEQ multiplex PCR, the TCRdb table keeps only in-frame clones and is missing some. Of hundreds of thousands of clones listed, 96% are singletons. The sequenced sample was naive CD8+ T cells sorted from blood. The receptors here all came from a woman aged 25 to 39 in good health. Both conserved end residues are part of each CDR3. D genes are given only for firm matches. Where a row states a size, it is once, few, many or the class of an expanded clone; other rows omit it.

-	TRBD1	TRBV5-4	TRBJ1-1	TGTGCCAGCAGCCCTACGGGACAGTATGAAGCTTTCTTT	CASSPTGQYEAFF
-	-	TRBV5-4	TRBJ2-3	TGTGCCAGCAGCACCCTGACAGGGCGGGGTGCAGATACGCAGTATTTT	CASSTLTGRGADTQYF
-	TRBD2	TRBV19	TRBJ2-7	TGTGCCAGTAGTATCGGAGCGGGAGGCGAGCAGTACTTC	CASSIGAGGEQYF
-	-	TRBV9	TRBJ2-1	TGTGCCAGCACCAGCTTCCCTCTGACTGATTACAATGAGCAGTTCTTC	CASTSFPLTDYNEQFF
-	-	TRBV10-3	TRBJ1-5	TGTGCCATCAGTTACGAGTTTGATCAGCCCCAGCATTTT	CAISYEFDQPQHF
-	-	TRBV19	TRBJ2-1	TGTGCCAGTAGTATCGGTAGCGCCTCCTACAATGAGCAGTTCTTC	CASSIGSASYNEQFF
-	-	TRBV18	TRBJ2-7	TGTGCCAGCTCACCACCGGAAATCGCGTCCTACGAGCAGTACTTC	CASSPPEIASYEQYF
-	-	TRBV15	TRBJ1-2	TGTGCCACCAGCAGAACCACTTCGGGCCCCATGGGTGGCTACACCTTC	CATSRTTSGPMGGYTF
once	-	TRBV29-1	TRBJ2-1	TGCAGCGTTGAAAAGGGGGGGAATGAGCAGTTCTTC	CSVEKGGNEQFF
-	TRBD1	TRBV29-1	TRBJ1-2	TGCAGCGTTAAGCGGGGACAGCCAATCTATGGCTACACCTTC	CSVKRGQPIYGYTF
-	TRBD2	TRBV7-9	TRBJ2-1	TGTGCCAGCAGCTTAGAACTAGCGGGACCGGGAGAGCAGTTCTTC	CASSLELAGPGEQFF
-	-	TRBV5-5	TRBJ2-7	TGTGCCAGCAGCGGGGGAGTAGTCTACGAGCAGTACTTC	CASSGGVVYEQYF
-	-	TRBV27	TRBJ2-1	TGTGCCAGCAGCCCTTCAGGACGCTACAATGAGCAGTTCTTC	CASSPSGRYNEQFF
-	TRBD2	TRBV19	TRBJ2-1	TGTGCCACCAGGCCGGGACTAGGGAGTTCCAATTCTTTCGATGAGCAGTTCTTC	CATRPGLGSSNSFDEQFF
-	-	TRBV6-5	TRBJ1-2	TGTGCCAGCAGTCCAGGGCCCTATGGCTACACCTTC	CASSPGPYGYTF
-	-	TRBV5-1	TRBJ2-2	TGCGCCAGCAGCTTGGACAGCCCGAACACCGGGGAGCTGTTTTTT	CASSLDSPNTGELFF
-	TRBD1	TRBV6-1	TRBJ2-1	TGTGCCAGCAGTGGGGGGACAGGGAGTTACAATGAGCAGTTCTTC	CASSGGTGSYNEQFF
-	TRBD2	TRBV5-1	TRBJ2-1	TGCGCCAGCAGCCAGACTAGCGGGCCCTACAATGAGCAGTTCTTC	CASSQTSGPYNEQFF
-	-	TRBV19	TRBJ2-7	TGTGCCAGTAGTATAGATACAGAAACCTACGAGCAGTACTTC	CASSIDTETYEQYF
-	-	TRBV19	TRBJ1-4	TGTGCCAGTACTCATGAGGGATTTATGGCTAATGAAAAACTGTTTTTT	CASTHEGFMANEKLFF
-	-	TRBV27	TRBJ1-5	TGTGCCAGCTCACCCTCCGTCGGCCAGGTAAATCAGCCCCAGCATTTT	CASSPSVGQVNQPQHF
-	-	TRBV27	TRBJ2-7	TGTGCCAGCAGTTCCGGGACTTCTGCCTACGAGCAGTACTTC	CASSSGTSAYEQYF